This T cell receptor beta chain was profiled in a study of identifying expanded T cells in peripheral blood. No infections or other immune events were documented during collection. This CDR3 is built from 18 residues. Study results and caveats: Technical replicates showed about 1.1 changed clones; around 2 weeks 15 to 20; four weeks 19. Approximately two-week clone count variance significantly increased as total template count grew.

About this clone: Its specificity is not known.

Using immunoSEQ multiplex PCR, the repertoire was profiled, and TCRdb retains in-frame clones only, with some absent. The table has 120,000 or so clones, roughly 84% seen once. The material sequenced was blood. This receptor was taken from a person between 18 and 70 years old in good health. The chain joins TRBV21-1 to TRBJ1-1; the table's D gene call, TRBD1, was not cross checked with the DNA. TRBV21-1 is noted as a pseudogene. The CDR3 loop reads CASSKSVVRGGMNTEAFF. In nucleotides, the CDR3 is TGTGCCAGCAGCAAATCGGTAGTAAGGGGCGGTATGAACACTGAAGCTTTCTTT.